This T cell receptor beta chain is from a study of early T cells in non-severe SARS-CoV-2 infection. Study at large: Alpha and beta chains were unpaired, from unsorted whole-blood bulk RNA.

A word on this clonotype: What it binds is not known. Given the absence of the conserved phenylalanine or tryptophan at the CDR3 end, a read error is likely.

Broader study findings: There was a bias toward anti-spike CD8 responses in VDJdb matching, which missed private and CD4 specificities.

Individual cDNA molecules were tagged with unique molecular identifiers, the study reported. MiXCR was run by TCRdb on the 5' RACE reads, yielding one entry per CDR3 protein. The sample records 69,000 or so distinct CDR3 sequences, roughly 8.7% being singletons. The clonotype originates from an adult who was a healthcare worker with PCR-confirmed SARS-CoV-2 infection or an uninfected control (not recorded which). The sample was whole blood.

The CDR3 loop reads CASSRGTSGGADTQYL. CDR3 DNA sequence: TGTGCCAGCAGCCGCGGGACTAGCGGGGGGGCTGATACGCAGTATTTG. The chain employs TRBV6-5 and TRBJ2-3, with 16 bases identical to TRBD2. The CDR3 runs to 16 residues. Germline V lookup: CDR1 MNHEY, CDR2 SVGAGI. Trimming removed 6 bases from V and 6 bases from J; junction bases left unmatched: 6.